This T cell receptor beta chain emerged from a study of blood T cell repertoires in COVID-19 (dated by TCRdb to 2020 to 2022). With regard to the full study: Samples covering the acute and convalescent phases of COVID-19 were provided by collaborators in the United States, Italy and Spain. The prospective study material was composed of cDNA or gDNA derived from T cells, B-cell-depleted T cells, or PBMCs. Deeply sampled blood TCRbeta repertoires from subjects exposed to, actively infected with, or recovered from COVID-19 were included in the dataset. HLA class I and class II types, where available, came from metadata supplied by the sample provider rather than from assay-based typing. The repertoires were released in a freely available public database intended as a resource for research on the immune response to SARS-CoV-2. The sample metadata nearly always contained a de-identified subject ID, COVID-19 status, age in years and sex. The samples were drawn from the first 160 participants of the ongoing ImmuneRACE study and from 950 to 1,500 subjects provided by 6 global collaborators. Points the paper makes about the study in general: The quantity of clinical and demographic metadata differed by source and by participant and was supplied without curation.

Each collaborating institution followed its own protocols to collect whole blood in K2EDTA tubes. For TCRbeta analysis, collaborator samples were shipped as frozen whole blood, as isolated PBMCs, or as DNA extracted from either sample type. The immunoSEQ Assay, a bias-controlled multiplex PCR, was used to amplify TCRbeta CDR3 regions from genomic DNA. In the authors' own workflow: The number of nucleated cells in each sample was estimated from the amplification of reference gene primers within the assay. Sequence reads were collapsed and filtered to measure the absolute abundance of every unique TCRbeta CDR3 rearrangement. For each sample, productive Simpson clonality was calculated as the square root of Simpson's diversity index across productive rearrangements. Held by TCRdb, this immuneACCESS table contains in-frame sequences only and omits some clones. Under half of the omission traces to an unresolved V gene where checked; the cause of the rest is unknown. D and trimming come from the DNA, and the V and J calls and clone size come from that table. Present in this sample are 50,000 to 70,000 clones, about 86% of which were seen just once. Jointly, the top ten make up roughly 6.9% of the sample.

V trim: 3 bases; J trim: 5 bases; unmatched bases: 9. Reading the germline V gene gives CDR1 SGDLS and CDR2 YYNGEE. From cysteine to phenylalanine, the CDR3 is 16 amino acids long. The entry retains the CDR3 DNA only, 48 bases that are in frame from base 1. About this clone: There is no known antigen for this receptor. No much larger clone exists at a distance of one base, and base qualities are not known.

This receptor chain uses TRBV9 and TRBJ2-1, with 9 bases in between that match TRBD2. The source material was peripheral blood. The sequence came from a man between 45 and 60 years old with active COVID-19. The CDR3 is CASSARRTSANNEQFF. The sequence in DNA is TGTGCCAGCAGCGCTCGACGGACTAGCGCCAACAATGAGCAGTTCTTC.